Each of the 32 T cell receptor beta chains below was sequenced from the same sample in a study of T-cell memory formation after mild COVID-19. Each CDR3 protein is one row after TCRdb ran MiXCR on the 5' RACE reads. The table lists 150,000 to 200,000 distinct CDR3 sequences, roughly 16% of them singletons. The sequenced material came from PBMCs or a T cell subset sorted from them (not recorded which). These receptors were obtained from an adult woman who had mild COVID-19 (a few samples of this study predate the infection). Cell type and time point are not known.

This clonotype was detected only a few times. The chain combines TRBV3-1 with TRBJ2-1; a possible D gene is TRBD1 (5 bases). Deletions cut 10 bases from V and 2 bases from J, with 15 bases between. The CDR3 is 14 residues long. The germline gives CDR1 LGHDT, CDR2 YNNKEL (reference sequence). CDR3: CATPGRVTYNEQFF. For the CDR3, the DNA is TGTGCCACCCCGGGCAGGGTAACCTACAATGAGCAGTTCTTC.

V usage is TRBV5-1 and J usage is TRBJ1-1; D is perhaps TRBD1 (6 bases). Trimming cost V 4 bases and J 2 bases, with 15 bases left between them. This CDR3 spans 15 amino acids. The germline V gene has CDR1 SGHRS and CDR2 YFSETQ. Written as DNA, the CDR3 is TGCGCCAGCAGCCTCCGGGTGGGGGGCAACACTGAAGCTTTCTTT. It specifies CASSLRVGGNTEAFF.

This clonotype was found many times. The chain combines TRBV7-2 with TRBJ2-3; D not certain. This CDR3 contains 13 residues. V shed 0 bases and J shed 6 bases, with 7 bases lying between them. Germline V gives CDR1 SGHTA, CDR2 FQGNSA. The CDR3 reads CASSLAPPDTQYF. CDR3 nucleotide sequence: TGTGCCAGCAGCTTAGCGCCTCCTGATACGCAGTATTTT.

J is TRBJ1-1 and V is TRBV7-2; D gene ambiguous. V was shortened by 3 bases and J by 5 bases, with 13 bases between the two germline ends. The CDR3 totals 14 residues. CDR1 SGHTA and CDR2 FQGNSA come from the germline V gene. The CDR3 DNA follows: TGTGCCAGCAGCTTTAGTAGGGTTGGAACTGAAGCTTTCTTT. The encoded protein is CASSFSRVGTEAFF.

The chain is built from TRBV6-6 and TRBJ1-5; D is unclear. The V end lost 8 bases, the J end lost 9 bases, and 17 bases lay between the germline ends. The CDR3 runs 13 residues. Germline V gene data show CDR1 as MNHNY and CDR2 as SVGAGI (reference sequence). The DNA of the CDR3 is TGTGCCAGCGATCAAGCGGAGACGGCGCCCCAGCATTTT. Translation: CASDQAETAPQHF.

J is TRBJ1-6 and V is TRBV2; a possible D gene is TRBD1 (5 bases). Germline V gene sequence: CDR1 SNHLY, CDR2 FYNNEI. The CDR3 runs 14 residues. The V and J ends lost 2 bases and 9 bases respectively, with 11 bases between them. The DNA for the CDR3 is TGTGCCAGCAGTGAACGAGGTCAGGGTTCACCCCTCCACTTT. This sequence encodes CASSERGQGSPLHF.

This clonotype was detected a few times. V gene TRBV29-1 combines with J gene TRBJ1-1, with TRBD1 as a possible D gene (6 bases). This CDR3 has 13 residues. CDR1 is SQVTM and CDR2 is ANQGSEA in the germline V gene. The V end was cut by 4 bases, the J end by 1 base, with 10 bases between. The CDR3 loop is CSVVWGANTEAFF. CDR3 DNA: TGCAGCGTTGTTTGGGGGGCGAACACTGAAGCTTTCTTT.

In this sample, this clonotype turned up a few times. This chain links TRBV5-1 with TRBJ2-3, with TRBD2 identical over 13 bases. The germline CDR1 and CDR2 sequences are SGHRS and YFSETQ. V dropped 7 bases and J dropped 5; count of bases not matched to a gene: 4. The CDR3 is made up of 14 amino acids. CDR3 residues: CASGLAGAGDTQYF. The CDR3 region has the DNA TGCGCCAGCGGACTAGCGGGAGCGGGAGATACGCAGTATTTT.

This clonotype was seen more than once but under ten times. This chain joins TRBV5-1 and TRBJ1-1, with TRBD1 matching 7 bases. V lost 1 base and J lost 1; bases outside the gene matches: 10. CDR1 and CDR2 (germline): SGHRS, YFSETQ. The CDR3 length is 17 residues. CDR3 DNA: TGCGCCAGCAGCTTGCACCGGAACAGGGGTTCGAACACTGAAGCTTTCTTT. Residues: CASSLHRNRGSNTEAFF.

This clonotype was recorded at least ten times. The chain employs TRBV21-1 and TRBJ2-4; the table gives TRBD1 as D, unverified against the DNA. TRBV21-1 is a recognized pseudogene. This CDR3 contains 16 residues. The CDR3: CASSKDRESAKNIQYF. CDR3 DNA: TGTGCCAGCAGCAAAGACCGGGAATCGGCCAAAAACATTCAGTACTTC.

In its sample, this clonotype was seen many times. The gene calls are TRBV25-1 and TRBJ2-2; a weak D match, TRBD1 (6 bases). CDR1 MGHDK and CDR2 SYGVNS come from the germline V gene. CDR3 length equals 14 residues. V was clipped by 5 bases and J by 5 bases, with 12 bases between them. The CDR3 bases are TGTGCCAGCAGTCGATACACAGGGACCGGGGAGCTGTTTTTT. It encodes CASSRYTGTGELFF.

The chain recombines TRBV24-1 with TRBJ2-5, with 9 bases aligning to TRBD1. The ends lost 3 bases at V and 4 bases at J; junction bases unmatched: 2. This CDR3 contains 14 residues. Per the germline V gene, CDR1 is KGHDR and CDR2 is SFDVKD. CDR3 DNA: TGTGCCACCAGTGATCCGACAGGGGGAGAGACCCAGTACTTC. Its translation is CATSDPTGGETQYF.

This clonotype was counted between two and nine times. The CDR3 nucleotides read TGTGCCAGCAGCTTAGTTCGGGACAGTGAAGCTTTCTTT. As protein: CASSLVRDSEAFF. V is TRBV7-9 and J is TRBJ1-1; 7 nucleotides line up with TRBD1. Germline-derived CDR1 and CDR2 are SEHNR and FQNEAQ (reference sequence). The CDR3 runs 13 residues. J gave up 7 bases and V 1 base, and 3 bases lay outside the gene matches.

This clonotype has only a few counts. The chain has TRBV20-1 and TRBJ2-1; no clear D. CDR1 DFQATT and CDR2 SNEGSKA come from the germline V gene (reference sequence). V lost 3 bases and J 0 bases, leaving 12 bases between the germline ends. This CDR3 spans 15 amino acids. The CDR3 bases are TGCAGTGCTAGTTTGTCCGGATACTCCTACAATGAGCAGTTCTTC. Protein product: CSASLSGYSYNEQFF.

The rearrangement links TRBV27 to TRBJ1-6, with D possibly TRBD1 on 6 matching bases. In germline, CDR1 is MNHEY, CDR2 SMNVEV (reference sequence). V was trimmed by 3 bases and J by 10 bases, leaving 10 bases between them. The CDR3 has 13 residues. The CDR3 protein is CASSFGGASPLHF. CDR3 coding DNA: TGTGCCAGCAGTTTTGGGGGGGCATCACCCCTCCACTTT.

DNA for the CDR3: TGTGCCAGCAGCTTAGAAAGGGGCGGGGCGGGAGCTTTCTTT. It is translated as CASSLERGGAGAFF. This chain connects TRBV7-8 to TRBJ1-1; TRBD1 is a possible D gene (5 bases). CDR1 is SGHVS, CDR2 FQNEAQ, per germline. The V gene lost 1 base and the J gene lost 10 bases, with 16 bases spanning the gap. This CDR3 contains 14 residues. Full variable domain (remainder filled in from reference TRBV7-8 and TRBJ1-1): GAGVSQSPRYKVAKRGQDVALRCDPISGHVSLFWYQQALGQGPEFLTYFQNEAQLDKSGLPSDRFFAERPEGSVSTLKIQRTQQEDSAVYLCASSLERGGAGAFFGQGTRLTVV.

This clonotype was picked up a small number of times. The rearrangement uses TRBV20-1 and TRBJ2-7; 10 bases agree with TRBD2. Germline CDR1 reads DFQATT; CDR2 reads SNEGSKA (reference sequence). The V segment lost 6 bases and the J segment 5 bases; nucleotides outside the gene matches: 7. CDR3 length: 13 amino acids. The CDR3 coding sequence is TGCAGTGCAACCGGACTAGCGGTCCACGAGCAGTACTTC. Translating it yields CSATGLAVHEQYF.

In this sample, this clonotype turned up a few times. This chain links TRBV7-2 with TRBJ2-3, with D perhaps matching TRBD1 (6 bases). This CDR3 has 18 residues. Germline values: CDR1 SGHTA, CDR2 FQGNSA. V lost 4 bases to trimming and J lost 5 bases, with 25 bases between them. The CDR3 loop is CASSSYSRGTPQEDTQYF. The CDR3 DNA is TGTGCCAGCAGCTCTTACTCGAGAGGGACACCACAAGAAGATACGCAGTATTTT.

This clonotype was seen at least ten times. The J gene is TRBJ1-1, the V gene TRBV6-6; D uncertain. Germline CDR1 and CDR2: MNHNY and SVGAGI (reference sequence). There are 16 residues in the CDR3. V was pared by 0 bases and J by 1 base, with 12 bases between. CDR3 in amino acids: CASSYSRSAGNTEAFF. Here the CDR3 DNA reads TGTGCCAGCAGTTACTCGAGGAGCGCAGGGAACACTGAAGCTTTCTTT.

This rearrangement joins TRBV19 to TRBJ2-1; D tentatively fits TRBD1 or TRBD2 (5 bases each). This CDR3 comprises 16 residues. Germline V CDR1 and CDR2: LNHDA, SQIVND (reference sequence). V lost 6 bases and J 4 bases, leaving 19 bases between the germline ends. The CDR3 coding sequence is TGTGCCAGTAGCCTGGGGAACAGGAGGACATACAATGAGCAGTTCTTC. This sequence encodes CASSLGNRRTYNEQFF.

The chain recombines TRBV4-1 with TRBJ2-6; 10 bases match TRBD1. CDR1 MGHRA and CDR2 YSYEKL come from the germline V gene. Unmatched junction bases numbered 6, after V lost 4 bases and J lost 0 bases. The CDR3 spans 18 residues. The CDR3 bases are TGCGCCAGCAGCCTGGACGGACAGGGGGTCTCTGGGGCCAACGTCCTGACTTTC. Its protein product is CASSLDGQGVSGANVLTF.

This rearrangement joins TRBV7-3 to TRBJ2-5; TRBD2 matches at 14 bases. CDR1 is SGHTA and CDR2 is FQGTGA in the germline V gene. Trimming removed 5 bases from V and 5 bases from J; junction bases left unmatched: 10. This CDR3 has 17 amino acids. The CDR3 reads CASSPGLAGGIGETQYF. The DNA for the CDR3 is TGTGCCAGCAGCCCCGGACTAGCGGGAGGCATAGGCGAGACCCAGTACTTC. Variable domain in full (rest from reference TRBV7-3 and TRBJ2-5): GAGVSQTPSNKVTEKGKYVELRCDPISGHTALYWYRQSLGQGPEFLIYFQGTGAADDSGLPNDRFFAVRPEGSVSTLKIQRTERGDSAVYLCASSPGLAGGIGETQYFGPGTRLLVL.

Ten or more counts support this clonotype. This chain joins TRBV2 and TRBJ2-1; 12 positions agree with TRBD2. Germline CDR1 is SNHLY and CDR2 is FYNNEI. The CDR3 runs 19 residues. The ends lost 5 bases at V and 0 bases at J; junction bases unmatched: 11. CDR3 bases: TGTGCCAGCAGTTATGCCCGGACTAGCGGGAACCCCTCCTACAATGAGCAGTTCTTC. Protein sequence: CASSYARTSGNPSYNEQFF.

The chain combines TRBV5-6 with TRBJ2-5, with a possible D match to TRBD2 (6 bases). Germline V CDR1 and CDR2: SGHDT, YYEEEE. Trimming stripped 4 bases from V and 6 bases from J, with 22 bases between. The CDR3 consists of 16 residues. For the CDR3, the DNA is TGTGCCAGCAGCAAACCCGCCCGTGAAGGGAGGCAGACCCAGTACTTC. This encodes CASSKPAREGRQTQYF.

The chain has TRBV14 and TRBJ2-3, with D maybe TRBD1 (6 bases). CDR3 size: 15 residues. V lost 1 base and J lost 2, with 10 bases in between. Germline assignment: CDR1 SGHDN and CDR2 FVKESK. CDR3 region: CASSQAGVPTDTQYF. DNA of the CDR3: TGTGCCAGCAGCCAAGCAGGGGTCCCCACAGATACGCAGTATTTT.

The V call is TRBV19, the J call TRBJ2-1; TRBD2 matches 10 bases. This CDR3 contains 13 residues. The germline V gene has CDR1 LNHDA and CDR2 SQIVND (reference sequence). Trimming removed 5 bases from V and 7 bases from J; junction bases left unmatched: 2. CDR3 in amino acids: CASSDSGRNEQFF. The CDR3 region has the DNA TGTGCCAGTAGTGATAGCGGGAGGAATGAGCAGTTCTTC.

The chain uses TRBV15 and TRBJ2-5; 11 bases are shared with TRBD2. The CDR3 contains 19 residues. The V gene end was trimmed by 5 bases and the J gene end by 0 bases; junction bases not matched to a gene: 14. Germline V CDR1 and CDR2: LNHNV, YYDKDF (reference sequence). Here the CDR3 reads CATSFSPLAGDPYQETQYF. In DNA, the CDR3 is TGTGCCACCAGCTTTTCCCCACTAGCGGGAGACCCATACCAAGAGACCCAGTACTTC.

There are a few counts of this clonotype. This chain links TRBV5-1 with TRBJ2-3; a weak D match, TRBD1 (5 bases). The V end lost 4 bases, the J end lost 6 bases, and 15 bases lay between the germline ends. The germline gives CDR1 SGHRS, CDR2 YFSETQ. There are 14 residues in the CDR3. Written as DNA, the CDR3 is TGCGCCAGCAGCCCAGGGCGGTTCAGGGATACGCAGTATTTT. Translating it yields CASSPGRFRDTQYF.

This clonotype was observed a few times. The chain joins TRBV29-1 to TRBJ1-1; a weak D match, TRBD1 (5 bases). This CDR3 contains 13 residues. The germline CDR1 and CDR2 sequences are SQVTM and ANQGSEA. Trimming left V 3 bases short and J 6 bases short, with 14 bases between. In DNA, the CDR3 is TGCAGCGTTGATACCTGGGGGTTTTCTGAAGCTTTCTTT. Translating gives CSVDTWGFSEAFF.

The chain couples TRBV7-2 to TRBJ2-5; D remains unclear. Trimming removed 0 bases from V and 5 bases from J, with 10 bases in between. The CDR3 totals 14 residues. CDR1 SGHTA and CDR2 FQGNSA come from the germline V gene. CDR3 bases: TGTGCCAGCAGCTTAGCGCCGATTGTGGAGACCCAGTACTTC. Translated, it gives CASSLAPIVETQYF.

In its sample, this clonotype was seen once. This chain joins TRBV7-8 and TRBJ1-5; the match to TRBD1 covers 7 bases. The J segment lost 7 bases and the V segment lost 4 bases, leaving 16 bases of the junction unmatched. Germline loops: CDR1 SGHVS, CDR2 FQNEAQ. CDR3 length: 17 residues. CDR3: CASSSLRDRLLVQPQHF. The CDR3 coding sequence is TGTGCCAGCAGCTCCCTCCGGGACAGACTTTTAGTGCAGCCCCAGCATTTT.

This clonotype was seen a few times. This chain links TRBV7-3 with TRBJ2-2, with TRBD1 as a possible D gene (6 bases). The CDR3 covers 14 residues. In germline, CDR1 is SGHTA, CDR2 FQGTGA. Trimming stripped 5 bases from V and 3 bases from J, with 10 bases between. The CDR3, as DNA: TGTGCCAGCAGCGTCGGACAGTACACCGGGGAGCTGTTTTTT. Its translation: CASSVGQYTGELFF.